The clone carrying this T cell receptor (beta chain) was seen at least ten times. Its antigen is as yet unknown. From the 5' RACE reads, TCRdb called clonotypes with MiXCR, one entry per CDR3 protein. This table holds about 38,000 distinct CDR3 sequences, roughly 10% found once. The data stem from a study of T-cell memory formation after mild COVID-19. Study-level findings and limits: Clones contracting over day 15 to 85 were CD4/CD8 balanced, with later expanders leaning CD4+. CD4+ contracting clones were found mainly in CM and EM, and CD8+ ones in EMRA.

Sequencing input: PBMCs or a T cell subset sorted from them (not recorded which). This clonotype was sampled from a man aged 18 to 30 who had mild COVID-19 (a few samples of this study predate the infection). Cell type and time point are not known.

The CDR3 coding sequence is TGTGCCAGTAGTAAGGAGACAGGGGTCCACAATGAGCAGTTCTTC. Amino acid sequence: CASSKETGVHNEQFF. The chain carries TRBV19 and TRBJ2-1; 8 nucleotides align to TRBD1. The V gene end was trimmed by 4 bases and the J gene end by 5 bases; junction bases not matched to a gene: 7. There are 15 residues in the CDR3. The germline gives CDR1 LNHDA, CDR2 SQIVND (reference sequence).